This T cell receptor (beta chain) was documented in a study of T-cell reconstitution after alpha-beta-depleted transplantation in children. The authors prepared the TCRbeta library with unique molecular identifiers. TCRdb fed the PCR reads into MiXCR, producing one record per CDR3 protein. The top ten clones hold approximately 39% of a sample with 610,000 or so distinct CDR3 sequences, over 25% of them seen once. About this clonotype itself: Antigen unknown.

The CDR3 is 16 amino acids. Trimming cost V 1 base and J 3 bases; bases outside gene matches: 4. Germline loops: CDR1 MGHRA, CDR2 YSYEKL. Findings of the study overall: Recipient T cells and thymic progenitors that survived were the source of the high TCRbeta diversity seen at day 60 in some patients. T cells produced anew were the main source of T-cell counts and diversity one year after transplant. Alpha-beta T cells present about two months after transplant were reported to originate from several hundred expanded graft clones.

The clonotype originates from a boy younger than two with Wiskott-Aldrich syndrome, due to receive a stem cell transplant. The sequencing here drew on PBMCs, taken before TCRalphabeta/CD19-depleted stem cell transplant. This chain connects TRBV4-1 to TRBJ2-1; 9 positions match TRBD2. The CDR3 DNA sequence: TGCGCCAGCAGCCAAGCCGGCGGGAGGGGCTACAATGAGCAGTTCTTC. It is translated as CASSQAGGRGYNEQFF.